Following are 28 T cell receptor beta chains from one sample sequenced in a study of blood T cells in healthy people across ages. The second PCR ran roughly 7 to 11 cycles with a sample-barcoded 5' primer and J-beta primers. TCRdb re-derived calls from the 5' RACE reads in MiXCR, one entry per CDR3 protein. This sample carries about 1.1 million distinct CDR3 sequences, 30% to 40% of them seen once, and the ten largest clones take less than 15%. Material for sequencing was blood. Receptors originate from a man younger than 35 in good health.

This clonotype occurred many times. This sequence joins TRBV11-2 and TRBJ2-7, with D hard to call. V dropped 1 base and J dropped 6 bases, with 4 bases sitting between them. Germline V gene data show CDR1 as SGHAT and CDR2 as FQNNGV. The CDR3 totals 11 residues. The CDR3 loop is CASSLGLEQYF. The CDR3 DNA follows: TGTGCCAGCAGCTTAGGACTCGAGCAGTACTTC.

In this sample, this clonotype turned up a few times. The chain links TRBV12-3 or TRBV12-4 to TRBJ1-5, with 7 bases aligning to TRBD1. With 6 bases clipped from V and 2 bases from J, the junction kept 7 bases outside the gene matches. The length of the CDR3 is 15 residues. CDR3 region: CASRSDRDGNQPQHF. CDR3 coding DNA: TGTGCCAGCAGGAGCGACAGGGACGGCAATCAGCCCCAGCATTTT.

The chain is built from TRBV10-3 and TRBJ2-3; D gene uncertain. Germline CDR1 ENHRY, CDR2 SYGVKD. The length of the CDR3 is 14 residues. Trimming left V 3 bases short and J 7 bases short, with 14 bases between. CDR3 in amino acids: CAISEMGDGNTQYF. CDR3 in DNA: TGTGCCATCAGTGAAATGGGCGATGGCAATACGCAGTATTTT.

The chain uses TRBV29-1 and TRBJ1-2; D is undetermined. Germline CDR1 SQVTM, CDR2 ANQGSEA. CDR3 length: 14 amino acids. V was cut by 5 bases and J by 4 bases, with 17 bases left in between. The CDR3: CSVQDRKSGYGYTF. CDR3 DNA: TGCAGCGTTCAGGACCGCAAAAGTGGCTATGGCTACACCTTC.

The chain has TRBV12-3 or TRBV12-4 and TRBJ2-1; D may be TRBD2 (5 bases). The CDR3 spans 15 residues. Trimming took 8 bases from V and 4 from J, leaving 18 bases between them. This CDR3 reads CASSLGRAAYNEQFF. The CDR3 nucleotides are TGTGCCAGCTCCCTCGGGCGAGCGGCTTACAATGAGCAGTTCTTC.

The genes are TRBV10-3 and TRBJ2-1, with 9 bases lining up with TRBD2. Germline CDR1 ENHRY, CDR2 SYGVKD. The trim removed 6 bases at V and 4 bases at J, leaving 7 bases unmatched. CDR3 length: 15 amino acids. CDR3 protein: CAIRYSGGLYNEQFF. DNA of the CDR3: TGTGCCATCAGATATAGCGGGGGCCTTTACAATGAGCAGTTCTTC.

This clonotype was found a few times. This chain connects TRBV27 to TRBJ2-1; tentatively, D is TRBD1 (6 bases). Trimming shortened V by 4 bases and J by 1 base, and 11 bases separated the two germline ends. The CDR3 runs to 15 residues. CDR1 and CDR2 from the germline V gene are MNHEY and SMNVEV (reference sequence). CDR3 sequence reads: CASSYTGMSYNEQFF. In nucleotides, the CDR3 is TGTGCCAGCAGTTATACAGGGATGTCCTACAATGAGCAGTTCTTC.

This chain joins TRBV10-3 and TRBJ1-1; D is uncertain. V was shortened by 2 bases and J by 1 base, with 11 bases between the two germline ends. CDR1 ENHRY and CDR2 SYGVKD come from the germline V gene. The CDR3 covers 15 residues. The CDR3 is CAISEIRLANTEAFF. CDR3 DNA sequence: TGTGCCATCAGTGAGATTAGGTTAGCGAACACTGAAGCTTTCTTT.

The rearrangement links TRBV27 to TRBJ2-5; a possible D gene is TRBD2 (7 bases). The CDR3 runs 15 residues. The V and J ends lost 7 bases and 8 bases respectively, with 23 bases between them. Per germline, CDR1 MNHEY and CDR2 SMNVEV (reference sequence). The CDR3 nucleotides read TGTGCCAGCAAAAGGAACGGGGGGCGGAAAGGAACCCAGTACTTC. Translated: CASKRNGGRKGTQYF.

This chain joins TRBV27 and TRBJ1-1, with D maybe TRBD1 (5 bases). The CDR3 totals 13 residues. Germline V gene sequence: CDR1 MNHEY, CDR2 SMNVEV (reference sequence). Trimming stripped 0 bases from V and 10 bases from J, with 12 bases between. Here the CDR3 reads CASSLSGGSRAFF. The DNA for the CDR3 is TGTGCCAGCAGTTTATCGGGGGGTTCTCGAGCTTTCTTT.

This clonotype appeared a few times. V gene TRBV5-6 combines with J gene TRBJ2-1, with TRBD2 matching 8 bases. V lost 2 bases and J lost 4; bases outside the gene matches: 8. The CDR3 covers 16 residues. Looked up from germline, CDR1 is SGHDT and CDR2 is YYEEEE. The CDR3 coding sequence is TGTGCCAGCAGCTTAAGTCCCGCGGGGGGATACAATGAGCAGTTCTTC. The encoded protein is CASSLSPAGGYNEQFF.

CDR3 nucleotide sequence: TGCAGTGCTAGAGCGACTGGCCCCCGCGATTCACCCCTCCACTTT. Translating gives CSARATGPRDSPLHF. This chain connects TRBV20-1 to TRBJ1-6; D call uncertain. The CDR3 is made up of 15 amino acids. V was shortened by 1 base and J by 8 bases, with 15 bases between the two germline ends. The germline V gene has CDR1 DFQATT and CDR2 SNEGSKA (reference sequence).

The chain carries TRBV6-5 and TRBJ1-6; 8 bases line up with TRBD1. Germline CDR1 MNHEY, CDR2 SVGAGI. This CDR3 region has 15 residues. V was clipped by 6 bases and J by 11 bases; unmatched bases: 12. The CDR3 protein is CASRIRDRSMTPLHF. CDR3 DNA sequence: TGTGCCAGCAGGATCCGGGACAGGTCTATGACACCCCTCCACTTT.

The chain has TRBV24-1 and TRBJ2-3; D might be TRBD1 (5 bases). Trimming shortened V by 5 bases and J by 2 bases, and 10 bases separated the two germline ends. Germline loops: CDR1 KGHDR, CDR2 SFDVKD. The CDR3 spans 14 residues. Here the CDR3 reads CATSAEGATDTQYF. For the CDR3, the DNA is TGTGCCACCAGTGCAGAAGGGGCCACAGATACGCAGTATTTT.

V gene TRBV27 combines with J gene TRBJ2-7; D possibly uses TRBD1 or TRBD2 (7 bases each). Trimming shortened V by 7 bases and J by 3 bases, and 13 bases separated the two germline ends. Looked up from germline, CDR1 is MNHEY and CDR2 is SMNVEV (reference sequence). The CDR3 covers 13 residues. The CDR3 DNA sequence: TGTGCCAGCATGACAGGGAGGGACTACGAGCAGTACTTC. It codes for CASMTGRDYEQYF.

This clonotype was seen more than once but under ten times. Written as DNA, the CDR3 is TGCGCCAGCATTCTGGGCCAGGGGGCTAATGAAAAACTGTTTTTT. This codes for CASILGQGANEKLFF. J is TRBJ1-4 and V is TRBV5-1; 7 bases are shared with TRBD1. The V gene's germline CDR1 is SGHRS and CDR2 YFSETQ. This CDR3 region has 15 residues. After removal of 6 bases from V and 3 bases from J, the junction contained 8 bases not matched to a gene.

The genes are TRBV4-2 and TRBJ2-1; D is ambiguous. The V gene's germline CDR1 is LGHNA and CDR2 YNFKEQ. This CDR3 has 19 amino acids. V was shortened by 4 bases and J by 0 bases, with 22 bases between the two germline ends. The CDR3 protein is CASSRRGLYSASSYNEQFF. The CDR3 region has the DNA TGTGCCAGCAGCCGCAGAGGTTTGTATTCGGCCAGCTCCTACAATGAGCAGTTCTTC.

This clonotype was counted a few times. CDR3 residues: CASSHLSGLSQFF. For the CDR3, the DNA is TGTGCCAGCAGCCACCTCTCCGGGCTATCGCAGTTCTTC. The chain uses TRBV14 and TRBJ2-1; no clear D gene. This CDR3 has 13 amino acids. V was clipped by 3 bases and J by 12 bases, with 15 bases between them. Germline V gene sequence: CDR1 SGHDN, CDR2 FVKESK.

The rearrangement links TRBV4-3 to TRBJ1-2, with TRBD1 matching 9 bases. Germline CDR1 is LGHNA and CDR2 is YSLEER. V was clipped by 0 bases and J by 2 bases; unmatched bases: 4. The CDR3 is 16 residues long. CDR3: CASSQDRTGENYGYTF. The DNA of the CDR3 is TGCGCCAGCAGCCAAGATCGGACAGGGGAGAACTATGGCTACACCTTC.

The table lists this clonotype with a few counts. The V call is TRBV6-6, the J call TRBJ2-3; 8 bases line up with TRBD2. CDR3 length: 15 residues. In germline, CDR1 is MNHNY, CDR2 SVGAGI (reference sequence). The junction had 2 bases not matched to a gene; V was cut back by 2 bases and J by 1 base. CDR3 nucleotide sequence: TGTGCCAGCAGTTACGCGGGGGGCCGCACAGATACGCAGTATTTT. Translated: CASSYAGGRTDTQYF.

This clonotype was seen more than once but under ten times. The chain recombines TRBV12-3 or TRBV12-4 with TRBJ2-1, with TRBD2 as a possible D gene (7 bases). Trimming shortened V by 6 bases and J by 0 bases, and 18 bases separated the two germline ends. The length of the CDR3 is 17 residues. The CDR3 DNA sequence: TGTGCCAGCAGACTAGGGGGGGCGGCGAGCTCCTACAATGAGCAGTTCTTC. Translated, it gives CASRLGGAASSYNEQFF.

This chain joins TRBV12-3 or TRBV12-4 and TRBJ2-4; possible D gene TRBD1, 5 bases. V was clipped by 3 bases and J by 0 bases, with 12 bases between them. This CDR3 has 16 amino acids. The CDR3 protein is CASSFGAVIAKNIQYF. The CDR3 nucleotides are TGTGCCAGCAGTTTTGGGGCGGTGATAGCCAAAAACATTCAGTACTTC.

The chain uses TRBV5-5 and TRBJ2-7; maybe TRBD2 (5 bases). Per the germline V gene, CDR1 is SGHKS and CDR2 is YYEKEE (reference sequence). The V gene lost 0 bases and the J gene lost 7 bases, with 17 bases spanning the gap. The length of the CDR3 is 15 residues. CDR3 loop: CASSLGDGGFNEQYF. The CDR3 DNA is TGTGCCAGCAGCTTGGGCGACGGAGGATTCAATGAGCAGTACTTC.

The V gene is TRBV4-3, the J gene TRBJ2-7; D is undetermined. The end of the DNA fits TRBJ2-5 better, so the J call may be wrong. This CDR3 comprises 13 residues. CDR1 is LGHNA and CDR2 is YSLEER in the germline V gene. CDR3: CASSQARWETQYF. For the CDR3, the DNA is TGCGCCAGCAGCCAAGCTAGGTGGGAGACCCAGTACTTC.

V usage is TRBV2 and J usage is TRBJ1-5; maybe TRBD1 (6 bases). Trimming stripped 6 bases from V and 5 bases from J, with 11 bases between. CDR3 size: 13 residues. CDR1 and CDR2 from the germline V gene are SNHLY and FYNNEI. The CDR3 sequence is CASRGGGHQPQHF. The CDR3 nucleotides are TGTGCCAGCAGGGGCGGGGGGCATCAGCCCCAGCATTTT.

J is TRBJ2-5 and V is TRBV14; D possibly uses TRBD1 or TRBD2 (5 bases each). This CDR3 is 15 amino acids long. CDR1 is SGHDN, CDR2 FVKESK, per germline. Between the trimmed V and J ends, which lost 4 bases and 11 bases, there was a span of 23 bases. CDR3 loop: CASSPVSLRGDEQYF. The CDR3, as DNA: TGTGCCAGCAGCCCCGTAAGCCTTAGGGGAGATGAGCAGTACTTC.

The chain joins TRBV29-1 to TRBJ2-2; D is unclear. CDR1 is SQVTM and CDR2 is ANQGSEA in the germline V gene. This CDR3 is built from 12 residues. Trimming stripped 4 bases from V and 6 bases from J, with 9 bases between. This chain's CDR3 is CSVGSFSGELFF. CDR3 nucleotide sequence: TGCAGCGTTGGAAGTTTCTCCGGGGAGCTGTTTTTT.

The chain couples TRBV5-6 to TRBJ1-5; tentative D call: TRBD1 (6 bases). This CDR3 has 15 amino acids. Germline values: CDR1 SGHDT, CDR2 YYEEEE. V gave up 3 bases and J gave up 4 bases, with 14 bases separating them. This CDR3 reads CASSWTSGQNQPQHF. In DNA, the CDR3 is TGTGCCAGCAGCTGGACGAGCGGACAGAATCAGCCCCAGCATTTT. Looking up the rest from reference TRBV5-6 and TRBJ1-5 gives the full variable domain: DAGVTQSPTHLIKTRGQQVTLRCSPKSGHDTVSWYQQALGQGPQFIFQYYEEEERQRGNFPDRFSGHQFPNYSSELNVNALLLGDSALYLCASSWTSGQNQPQHFGDGTRLSIL.